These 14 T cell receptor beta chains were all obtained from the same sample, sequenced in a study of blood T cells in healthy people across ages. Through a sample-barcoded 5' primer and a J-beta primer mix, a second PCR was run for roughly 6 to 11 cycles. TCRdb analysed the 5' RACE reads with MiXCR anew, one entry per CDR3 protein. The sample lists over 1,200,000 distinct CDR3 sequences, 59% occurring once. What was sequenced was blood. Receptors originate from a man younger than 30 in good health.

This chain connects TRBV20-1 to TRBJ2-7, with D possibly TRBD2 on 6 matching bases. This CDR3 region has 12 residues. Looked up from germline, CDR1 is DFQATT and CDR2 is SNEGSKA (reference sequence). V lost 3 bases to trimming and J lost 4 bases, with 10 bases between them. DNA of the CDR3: TGCAGTGCTAGCATCGGGGGTTACGAGCAGTACTTC. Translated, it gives CSASIGGYEQYF.

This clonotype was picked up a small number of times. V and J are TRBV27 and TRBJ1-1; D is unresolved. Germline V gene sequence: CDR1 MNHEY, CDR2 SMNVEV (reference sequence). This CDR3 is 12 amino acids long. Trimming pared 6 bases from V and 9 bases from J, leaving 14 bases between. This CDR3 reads CASRRPDGKAFF. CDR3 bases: TGTGCCAGCAGACGACCTGACGGAAAAGCTTTCTTT.

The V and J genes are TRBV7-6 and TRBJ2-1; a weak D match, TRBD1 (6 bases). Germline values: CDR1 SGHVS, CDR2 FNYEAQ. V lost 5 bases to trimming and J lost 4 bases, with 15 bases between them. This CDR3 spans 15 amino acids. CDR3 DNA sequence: TGTGCCAGCAGCCCAGGACAGAGAACTTACAATGAGCAGTTCTTC. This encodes CASSPGQRTYNEQFF.

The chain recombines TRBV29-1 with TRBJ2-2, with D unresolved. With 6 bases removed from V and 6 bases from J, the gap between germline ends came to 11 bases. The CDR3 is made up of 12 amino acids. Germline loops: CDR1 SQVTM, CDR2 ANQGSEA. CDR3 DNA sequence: TGCAGCGTACCTCACGGGCCCGGGGAGCTGTTTTTT. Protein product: CSVPHGPGELFF.

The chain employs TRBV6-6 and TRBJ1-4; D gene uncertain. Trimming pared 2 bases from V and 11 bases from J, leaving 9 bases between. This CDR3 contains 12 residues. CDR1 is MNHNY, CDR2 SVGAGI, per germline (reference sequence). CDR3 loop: CASSYELGKLFF. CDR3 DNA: TGTGCCAGCAGTTACGAATTGGGGAAACTGTTTTTT.

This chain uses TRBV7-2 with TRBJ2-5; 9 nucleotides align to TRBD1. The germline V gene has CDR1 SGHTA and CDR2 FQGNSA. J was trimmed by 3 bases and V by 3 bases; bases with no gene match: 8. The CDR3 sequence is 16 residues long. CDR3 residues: CASSFTGQGVKETQYF. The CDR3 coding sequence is TGTGCCAGCAGCTTTACGGGACAGGGAGTGAAAGAGACCCAGTACTTC.

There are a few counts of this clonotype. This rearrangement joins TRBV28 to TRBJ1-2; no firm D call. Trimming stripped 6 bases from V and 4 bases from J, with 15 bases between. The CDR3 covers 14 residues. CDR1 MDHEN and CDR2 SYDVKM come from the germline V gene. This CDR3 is CASSPDTRGYGYTF. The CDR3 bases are TGTGCCAGCAGCCCCGACACTCGGGGCTATGGCTACACCTTC.

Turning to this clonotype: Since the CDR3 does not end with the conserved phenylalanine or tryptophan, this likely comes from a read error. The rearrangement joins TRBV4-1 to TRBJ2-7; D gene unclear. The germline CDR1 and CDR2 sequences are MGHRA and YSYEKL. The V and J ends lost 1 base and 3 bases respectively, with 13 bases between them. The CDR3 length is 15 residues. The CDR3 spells CASSQVVRGGYEQYL. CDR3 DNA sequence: TGCGCCAGCAGCCAAGTCGTCCGAGGTGGCTACGAGCAGTACTTA.

CDR3: CASSPAVGTYEQYF. DNA for the CDR3: TGTGCCAGCAGTCCGGCAGTAGGGACCTACGAGCAGTACTTC. The rearrangement links TRBV7-2 to TRBJ2-5; unclear D gene. The DNA end is a closer match to TRBJ2-7, so the J assignment may be wrong. The CDR3 is 14 amino acids. Germline V gives CDR1 SGHTA, CDR2 FQGNSA.

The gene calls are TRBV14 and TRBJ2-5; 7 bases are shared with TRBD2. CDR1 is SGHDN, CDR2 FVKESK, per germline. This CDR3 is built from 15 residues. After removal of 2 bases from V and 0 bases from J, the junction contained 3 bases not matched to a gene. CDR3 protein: CASSQNSGYQETQYF. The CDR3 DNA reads TGTGCCAGCAGCCAAAATAGCGGGTACCAAGAGACCCAGTACTTC. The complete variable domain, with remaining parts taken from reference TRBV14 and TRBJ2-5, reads EAGVTQFPSHSVIEKGQTVTLRCDPISGHDNLYWYRRVMGKEIKFLLHFVKESKQDESGMPNNRFLAERTGGTYSTLKVQPAELEDSGVYFCASSQNSGYQETQYFGPGTRLLVL.

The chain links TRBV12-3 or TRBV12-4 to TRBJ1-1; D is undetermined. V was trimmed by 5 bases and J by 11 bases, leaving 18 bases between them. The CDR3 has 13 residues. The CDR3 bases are TGTGCCAGCAGTACTGGCCGGTGGGGAAAGGCTTTCTTT. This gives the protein CASSTGRWGKAFF.

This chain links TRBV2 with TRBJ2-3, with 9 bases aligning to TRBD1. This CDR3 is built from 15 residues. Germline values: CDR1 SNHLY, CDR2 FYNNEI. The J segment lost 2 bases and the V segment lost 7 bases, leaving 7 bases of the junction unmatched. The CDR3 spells CASKGTGQFTDTQYF. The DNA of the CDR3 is TGTGCCAGCAAGGGGACAGGGCAATTCACAGATACGCAGTATTTT. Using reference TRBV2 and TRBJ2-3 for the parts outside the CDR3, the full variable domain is EPEVTQTPSHQVTQMGQEVILRCVPISNHLYFYWYRQILGQKVEFLVSFYNNEISEKSEIFDDQFSVERPDGSNFTLKIRSTKLEDSAMYFCASKGTGQFTDTQYFGPGTRLTVL.

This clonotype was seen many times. The CDR3 coding sequence is TGTGCCAGCAGTCTTACACTGAACACTGAAGCTTTCTTT. This codes for CASSLTLNTEAFF. The chain links TRBV7-9 to TRBJ1-1, with D unresolved. Deletions cut 6 bases from V and 0 bases from J, with 8 bases between. Per germline, CDR1 SEHNR and CDR2 FQNEAQ (reference sequence). The CDR3 is 13 residues long.

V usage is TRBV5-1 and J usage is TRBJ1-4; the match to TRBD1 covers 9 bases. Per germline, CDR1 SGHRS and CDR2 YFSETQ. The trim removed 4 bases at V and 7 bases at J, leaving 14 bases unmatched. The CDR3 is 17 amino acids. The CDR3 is CASSAGLGTGSGEKLFF. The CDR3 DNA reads TGCGCCAGCAGCGCCGGACTGGGGACAGGGAGTGGTGAAAAACTGTTTTTT. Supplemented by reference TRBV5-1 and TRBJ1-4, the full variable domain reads KAGVTQTPRYLIKTRGQQVTLSCSPISGHRSVSWYQQTPGQGLQFLFEYFSETQRNKGNFPGRFSGRQFSNSRSEMNVSTLELGDSALYLCASSAGLGTGSGEKLFFGSGTQLSVL.